This TCR beta chain was recovered during a study of blood T cell repertoires in COVID-19. In germline, CDR1 is SEHNR, CDR2 FQNEAQ (reference sequence). The length of the CDR3 is 16 residues. Trimming pared 5 bases from V and 6 bases from J, leaving 22 bases between. Methods used by the authors: Cell counts per sample came from amplifying reference gene primers. TCRdb keeps only in-frame clones here, not all; method: immunoSEQ multiplex PCR. V, J and clone size derive from that table, while D and trimming were established from the DNA sequence. The sample shows a few hundred thousand clones, roughly nine tenths of them seen only once.

The V call is TRBV7-9, the J call TRBJ1-1; D perhaps matches TRBD1 (5 bases). The source of this sequence is a woman aged 45-65 years in a cohort exposed to, infected with or recovered from COVID-19 (not recorded which). Sequencing was performed on PBMCs or T cells enriched from blood (not recorded which). CDR3 residues: CASSPGRAGRTSEAFF. The CDR3 DNA reads as TGTGCCAGCAGCCCGGGGCGGGCAGGGAGGACCTCTGAAGCTTTCTTT.